This T cell receptor (beta chain) originates from a study of shared clonotypes between healthy human individuals (dated by TCRdb to the early 2020s). About the full investigation: A couple of women and three men aged 18 to 49 years were included in the cohort. Libraries were prepared and TCR repertoires were sequenced by different laboratories using diverse techniques, in order to increase sequencing depth and limit assay-specific biases. Leukapheresis yielded between about 0.8 and 9.5 billion PBMCs per donor. The study deeply sequenced blood TCR repertoires of five healthy adults to estimate repertoire size and the extent of clonotype sharing between individuals. For each donor, three plates each were used for CD4 naive and CD4 memory, two plates were used for CD8 naive, and one plate was used for CD8 memory. What the study reported, not specific to this receptor: Rarefaction of sorted-subset datasets indicated incomplete sequencing despite the large sequencing depth. Because the study included a small number of donors, the genetic and exposure-history diversity represented was limited. Estimated clonotype richness was generally larger for naive than for memory subsets. When a few donors were compared, the shared fraction of clonotypes was around 5% for naive CD4, less than 4% for naive CD8, 2.3% for memory CD4, and less than 0.45% for memory CD8. Only blood was sampled, and tissue TCR repertoires likely differ from those in blood. Pairwise subsampling led to the expectation that sequencing depth would affect the degree of clonotype sharing among donors. Clonotypes shared by all four sorted-subset donors showed higher generation probabilities than non-shared clonotypes.

Using the deep immunoSEQ assay, multiplex PCR amplified TCR CDR3 regions from genomic DNA. Genomic DNA extracted from each cell subset was distributed evenly over all wells of several immunoSEQ 96-well plates, and each plate served as one replicate. For sorted subsets, about 200 ng genomic DNA, equal to tens of thousands of T cell genomes, was loaded into each replicate PCR. Purified libraries were measured with a Qubit 3.0 fluorometer, size-checked on a Bioanalyzer 2100, and measured again with the KAPA Library Quantification kit. Every immunoSEQ 96-well plate was sequenced on a separate single-read 150-cycle Illumina NextSeq 550 flow cell. The paper's processing steps were these. Because only junctional sequences without quality scores were contained in the immunoSEQ output, filtering matching that applied to full-length reads could not be performed. To assign V/J genes and CDR3, sequences were annotated using PyIR, a Python wrapper for IgBLAST v1.9, with IMGT germline references. Reads with weak V/J assignments (E-value above 1e-6), missing CDR3, stop codons, out-of-frame junctions, or ambiguous translated residues were removed. V3J clonotypes were defined as sequences sharing the same inferred V gene, J gene, and CDR3 amino acid sequence. The percentage overlap between two repertoires was calculated by dividing the number of shared unique clonotypes by the size of the smaller repertoire. Three approaches were used to assess repertoire richness: RTK rarefaction, the Chao1 estimator, and Recon v2.1 estimates of unobserved clonotypes. Generation probabilities for all TCRbeta clonotypes obtained by the gDNA method from a handful of donors were computed using OLGA. TCRdb took over this immuneACCESS table, retaining in-frame rearrangements with V and J assigned. Such tables are incomplete; in checked studies, under half of the missing clones stem from an unresolved V gene, and the remainder is unexplained. D and trimming come from the DNA, and the V and J calls and clone size come from that table. In all, the sample holds about 2.3 million clones, and approximately 90% of those were seen once. In total, the top ten clones hold about 0.36% of the sample.

The donors were healthy, HIV-negative adults who had no recently reported acute infections or vaccinations. Every donor was a Caucasian adult living in Nashville, Tennessee, USA. CD4+ T cells were enriched by magnetic negative selection, after which naive cells were positively selected on CD45RA and the negative fraction was taken as the memory subset. Blood was collected by leukapheresis, and PBMCs were isolated by Ficoll-Histopaque density gradient centrifugation and then cryopreserved in liquid nitrogen vapor phase. Analytical flow cytometry was used to check the purity and quantity of every magnetically sorted T cell population. Each sorted fraction had its genomic DNA isolated and then quantified by UV absorbance on a Nanodrop 2000c. For this chain, trimming is 3 bases at the V end and 6 bases at the J end, and the number of junction bases without a gene match is 3. From the cysteine up to the phenylalanine, the CDR3 has a length of 14 residues. The entry retains the CDR3 DNA only, 42 bases that are in frame from base 1. CDR1 and CDR2 were assigned from the germline V gene as SGHRS and YFSETQ.

As for this clone: The specificity of this receptor is unknown. No quality values exist for individual bases; no much larger clone is one base distant.

Input material: naive CD4+ T cells from PBMCs. Read against the paper, the sample's cell subset or site label means: CD45RA+ positively selected. The rearrangement combines TRBV5-1 with TRBJ1-6; 7 central bases correspond to TRBD1. The origin of this receptor is a man in his late teens or twenties in good health. Some clones in this sample may be carry-over from other donors' samples. The CDR3 has the sequence CASSSGTVNSPLHF. The DNA sequence is given as TGCGCCAGCAGCTCCGGGACAGTTAATTCACCCCTCCACTTT. The entire variable domain, with the stretches around the CDR3 drawn from the reference TRBV5-1 and TRBJ1-6 proteins, is KAGVTQTPRYLIKTRGQQVTLSCSPISGHRSVSWYQQTPGQGLQFLFEYFSETQRNKGNFPGRFSGRQFSNSRSEMNVSTLELGDSALYLCASSSGTVNSPLHFGNGTRLTVT.